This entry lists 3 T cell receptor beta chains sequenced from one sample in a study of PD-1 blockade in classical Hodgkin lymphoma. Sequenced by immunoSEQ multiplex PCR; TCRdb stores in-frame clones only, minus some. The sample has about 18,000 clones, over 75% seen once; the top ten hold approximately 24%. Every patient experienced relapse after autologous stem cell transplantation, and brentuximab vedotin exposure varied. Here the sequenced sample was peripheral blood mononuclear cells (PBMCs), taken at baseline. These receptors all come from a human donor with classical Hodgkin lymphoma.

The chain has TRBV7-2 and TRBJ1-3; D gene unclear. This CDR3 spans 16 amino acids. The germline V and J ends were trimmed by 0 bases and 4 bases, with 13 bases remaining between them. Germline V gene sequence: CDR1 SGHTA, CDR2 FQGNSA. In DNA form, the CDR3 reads TGTGCCAGCAGCTTAGCGCGTCAGGCGGTGGGAAACACCATATATTTT. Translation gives CASSLARQAVGNTIYF.

CDR3 DNA: TGTGCCAGCAGTTCATCTAGGGGGATTAGCAATCAGCCCCAGCATTTT. Its protein is CASSSSRGISNQPQHF. The V and J genes are TRBV28 and TRBJ1-5, with D possibly being TRBD1 (6 bases). Germline CDR1 is MDHEN and CDR2 is SYDVKM. Trimming took 4 bases from V and 0 from J, leaving 13 bases between them. The CDR3 is 16 residues long.

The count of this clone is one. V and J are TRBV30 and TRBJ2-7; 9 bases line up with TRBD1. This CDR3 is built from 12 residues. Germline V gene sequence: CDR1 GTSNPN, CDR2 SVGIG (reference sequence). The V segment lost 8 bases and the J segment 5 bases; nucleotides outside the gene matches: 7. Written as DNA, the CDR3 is TGTGCCCTAATACAGGGGGCCCACGAGCAGTACTTC. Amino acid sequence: CALIQGAHEQYF.